This TCR beta chain was retrieved from a study of blood T cell repertoires in COVID-19. The participants were between about 18 and 89 years old and came from under 25 US areas. The repertoire was sequenced with immunoSEQ multiplex PCR; TCRdb's copy has only in-frame clones and lacks some. The sample yields under 200,000 clones, about 89% seen once. Only one count was recorded for this clone. Germline CDR1 is SGHRS and CDR2 is YFSETQ. CDR3 length: 13 amino acids. The V and J ends lost 5 bases and 8 bases respectively, with 16 bases between them. This sequence was found in a woman aged 18-29 years who had recovered from COVID-19. The chain joins TRBV5-1 to TRBJ1-2; maybe TRBD1 (5 bases). Sequenced input: PBMCs or T cells enriched from blood (not recorded which). Here the CDR3 DNA reads TGCGCCAGCAGTCTCCGGCAGGGCCAAGGCTACACCTTC. Its translation is CASSLRQGQGYTF. Combining the CDR3 with reference TRBV5-1 and TRBJ1-2 gives the whole variable domain KAGVTQTPRYLIKTRGQQVTLSCSPISGHRSVSWYQQTPGQGLQFLFEYFSETQRNKGNFPGRFSGRQFSNSRSEMNVSTLELGDSALYLCASSLRQGQGYTFGSGTRLTVV.